This T cell receptor beta chain was observed in a study of T-cell reconstitution after alpha-beta-depleted transplantation in children (dated by TCRdb to about 2016). Regarding the complete study: T-cell immune reconstitution after TCRalphabeta/CD19-depleted allogeneic hematopoietic cell transplantation in children was quantitatively tracked in the study by means of TCR repertoire profiling.

There are many counts of this clonotype. It lacks a known antigen. Per-base qualities were not stored, and no clone one base away is much larger. The treatment or condition label, as the study defines it: allogeneic hematopoietic cell transplantation with graft depleted of TCRalphabeta T cells and CD19 B cells. The transplant recipients were children given TCRalphabeta/CD19-depleted allogeneic hematopoietic cell grafts. CDR1 and CDR2 are read off the germline V gene as ENHRY and SYGVKD. The trim is 4 bases for V and 2 bases for J, with a gap of 8 bases between the germline ends. There are 13 amino acids in the CDR3, from cysteine to phenylalanine inclusive. Only CDR3 DNA remains: 39 bases, in frame from the first base. The library was produced with PCR. The run used an Illumina HiSeq 2500. TCR library preparation used molecular barcoding, with unique molecular identifiers applied to normalize quantification of the TCRbeta repertoire. TCRdb reprocessing: public reads trimmed at Q25 with fastp, clones called with MiXCR, in-frame beta chains kept. Each CDR3 protein appears once, grouped with its most common genes and DNA. This sample holds about 260,000 distinct CDR3 sequences; roughly 11% were observed only once. Together, the top ten hold roughly a quarter of the sample.

The paper as a whole reports these results and caveats: The frequencies of hyperexpanded clones fell over the following months, and after one year, T-cell counts and TCRbeta diversity were mostly attributed to newly produced T cells. In some patients, the high TCRbeta diversity seen at day 60 was put down to recipient T cells and intrathymic progenitors that had survived conditioning. Apparently early alphabetaT-cell count recovery about two months after transplant reportedly relied on only several hundred rapidly expanded clones derived from non-depleted graft cells.

The source of this sequence is a male patient under 10 years old who had a stem cell transplant for chronic granulomatous disease, so the T cells may come from the graft donor. The sequences come from peripheral blood, collected 180 days after TCRalphabeta/CD19-depleted stem cell transplant. Here the chain combines TRBV10-3 and TRBJ2-5; the D gene cannot be resolved reliably. This receptor has the CDR3 CAISGERQETQYF. In nucleotide form, the sequence is TGTGCCATCAGTGGGGAACGGCAAGAGACCCAGTACTTC.